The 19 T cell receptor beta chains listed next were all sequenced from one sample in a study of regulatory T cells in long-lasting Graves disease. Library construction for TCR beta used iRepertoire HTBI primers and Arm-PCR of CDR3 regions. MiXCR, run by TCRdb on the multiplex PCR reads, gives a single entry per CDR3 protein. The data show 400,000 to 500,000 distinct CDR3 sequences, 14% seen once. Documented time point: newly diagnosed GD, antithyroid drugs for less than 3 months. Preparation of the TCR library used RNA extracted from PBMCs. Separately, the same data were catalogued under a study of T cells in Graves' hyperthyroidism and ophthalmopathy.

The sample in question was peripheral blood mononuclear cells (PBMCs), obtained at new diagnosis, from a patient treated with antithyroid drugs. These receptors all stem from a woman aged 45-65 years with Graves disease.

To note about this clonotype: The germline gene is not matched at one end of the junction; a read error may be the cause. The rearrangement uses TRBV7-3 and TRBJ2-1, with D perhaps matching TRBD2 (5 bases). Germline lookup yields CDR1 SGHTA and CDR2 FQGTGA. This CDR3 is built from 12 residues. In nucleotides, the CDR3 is TGTGCCAGCAGCTCCTACGAGGGCTATCGGCTCTTC. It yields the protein CASSSYEGYRLF.

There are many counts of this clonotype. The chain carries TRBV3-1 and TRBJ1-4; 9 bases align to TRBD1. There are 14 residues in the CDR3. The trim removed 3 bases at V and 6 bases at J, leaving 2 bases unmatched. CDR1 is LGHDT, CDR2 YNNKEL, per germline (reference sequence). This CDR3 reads CASSHRQGDEKLFF. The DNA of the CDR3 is TGTGCCAGCAGCCACAGACAGGGGGATGAAAAACTGTTTTTT.

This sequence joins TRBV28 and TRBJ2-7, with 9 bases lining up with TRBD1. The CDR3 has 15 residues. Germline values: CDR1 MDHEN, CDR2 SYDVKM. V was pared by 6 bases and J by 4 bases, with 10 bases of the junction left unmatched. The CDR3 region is CASRRLGQGKYEQYF. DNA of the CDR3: TGTGCCAGCAGAAGACTAGGACAGGGGAAGTACGAGCAGTACTTC.

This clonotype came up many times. This chain's CDR3 is CASSLGTGVDYGYTF. Here the CDR3 DNA reads TGTGCCAGCAGTCTTGGGACAGGGGTCGACTATGGCTACACCTTC. The V and J genes are TRBV12-3 or TRBV12-4 and TRBJ1-2, with 10 nucleotides matching TRBD1. The ends lost 5 bases at V and 3 bases at J; junction bases unmatched: 6. This CDR3 comprises 15 residues.

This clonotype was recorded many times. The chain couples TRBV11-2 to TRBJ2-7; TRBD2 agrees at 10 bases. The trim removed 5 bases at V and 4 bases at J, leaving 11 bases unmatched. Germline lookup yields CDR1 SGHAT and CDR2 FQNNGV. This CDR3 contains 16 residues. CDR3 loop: CASSPGASGSVYEQYF. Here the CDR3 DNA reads TGTGCCAGCAGCCCCGGGGCTAGCGGGAGCGTGTACGAGCAGTACTTC.

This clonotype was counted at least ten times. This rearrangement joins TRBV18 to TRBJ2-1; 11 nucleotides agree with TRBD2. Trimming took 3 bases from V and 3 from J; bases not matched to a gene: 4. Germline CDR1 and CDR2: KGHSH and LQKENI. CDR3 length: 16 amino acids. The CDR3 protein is CASSPGTSGIYNEQFF. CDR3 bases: TGTGCCAGCTCACCCGGGACTAGCGGCATCTACAATGAGCAGTTCTTC.

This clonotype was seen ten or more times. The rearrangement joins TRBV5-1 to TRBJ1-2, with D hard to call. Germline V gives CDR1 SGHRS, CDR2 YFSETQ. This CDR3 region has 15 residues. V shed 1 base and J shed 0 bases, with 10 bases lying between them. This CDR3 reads CASSLMYGANYGYTF. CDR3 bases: TGCGCCAGCAGCTTGATGTACGGAGCTAACTATGGCTACACCTTC.

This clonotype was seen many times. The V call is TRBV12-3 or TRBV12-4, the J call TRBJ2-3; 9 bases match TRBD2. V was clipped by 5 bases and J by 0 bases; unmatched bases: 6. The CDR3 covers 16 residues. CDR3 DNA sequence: TGTGCCAGCAGTCCCGGACTAGCGTCTAGCACAGATACGCAGTATTTT. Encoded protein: CASSPGLASSTDTQYF.

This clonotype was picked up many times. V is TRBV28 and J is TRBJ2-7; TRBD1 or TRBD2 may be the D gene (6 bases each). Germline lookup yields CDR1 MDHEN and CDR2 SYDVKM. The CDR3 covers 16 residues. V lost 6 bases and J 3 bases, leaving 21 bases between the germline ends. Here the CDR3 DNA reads TGTGCCAGCAGCTCTGGGGGGCCAGTTTCTTTCTACGAGCAGTACTTC. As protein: CASSSGGPVSFYEQYF.

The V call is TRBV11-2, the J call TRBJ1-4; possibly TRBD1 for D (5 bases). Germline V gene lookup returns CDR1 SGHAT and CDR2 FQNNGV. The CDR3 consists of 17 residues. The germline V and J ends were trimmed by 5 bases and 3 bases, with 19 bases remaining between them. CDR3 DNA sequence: TGTGCCAGCAGCCTCCGGGACCCGCGCCCTCCTAATGAAAAACTGTTTTTT. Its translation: CASSLRDPRPPNEKLFF.

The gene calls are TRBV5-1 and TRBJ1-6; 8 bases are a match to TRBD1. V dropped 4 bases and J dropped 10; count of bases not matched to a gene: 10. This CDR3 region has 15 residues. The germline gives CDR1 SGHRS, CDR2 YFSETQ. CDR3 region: CASSRGQGGFSPLHF. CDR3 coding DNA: TGCGCCAGCAGCAGAGGACAGGGAGGCTTCTCACCCCTCCACTTT.

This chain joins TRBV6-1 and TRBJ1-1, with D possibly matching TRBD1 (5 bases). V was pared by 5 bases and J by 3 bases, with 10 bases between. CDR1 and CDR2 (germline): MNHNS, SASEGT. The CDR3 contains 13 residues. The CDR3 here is CASSTRGYTEAFF. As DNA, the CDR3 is TGTGCCAGCAGTACCCGGGGCTACACTGAAGCTTTCTTT.

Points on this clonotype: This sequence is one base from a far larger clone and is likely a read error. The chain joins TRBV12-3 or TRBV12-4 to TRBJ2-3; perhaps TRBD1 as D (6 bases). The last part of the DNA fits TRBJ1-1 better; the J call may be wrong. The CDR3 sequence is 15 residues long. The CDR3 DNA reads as TGTGCCAGCAATCCACAGAACAGGGTTTTCCCTGAAGCTTTCTTT. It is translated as CASNPQNRVFPEAFF.

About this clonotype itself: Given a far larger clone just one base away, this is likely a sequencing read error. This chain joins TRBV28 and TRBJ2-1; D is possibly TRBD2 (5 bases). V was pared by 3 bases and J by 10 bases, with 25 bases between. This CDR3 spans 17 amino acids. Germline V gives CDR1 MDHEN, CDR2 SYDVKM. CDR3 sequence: CASSLPLVGPGSYEQFF. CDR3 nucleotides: TGTGCCAGCAGTTTGCCTCTAGTAGGACCGGGATCCTACGAGCAGTTCTTC.

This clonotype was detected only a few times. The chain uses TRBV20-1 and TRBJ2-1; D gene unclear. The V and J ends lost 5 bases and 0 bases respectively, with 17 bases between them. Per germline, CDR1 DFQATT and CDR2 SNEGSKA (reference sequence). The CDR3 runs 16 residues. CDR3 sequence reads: CSAPQVLFSSYNEQFF. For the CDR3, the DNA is TGCAGTGCTCCGCAAGTGCTTTTCAGCTCCTACAATGAGCAGTTCTTC.

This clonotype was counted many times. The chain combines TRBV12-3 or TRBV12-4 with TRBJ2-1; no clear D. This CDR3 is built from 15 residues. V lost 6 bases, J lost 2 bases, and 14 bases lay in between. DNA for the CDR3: TGTGCCAGCAGCACCCCCGATAGTACCTACAATGAGCAGTTCTTC. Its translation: CASSTPDSTYNEQFF.

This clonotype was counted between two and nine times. The CDR3 nucleotides are TGCGCCAGCAGCTTCGGACTAGCGGGAGGGTGGGATACGCAGTATTTT. This sequence encodes CASSFGLAGGWDTQYF. The chain couples TRBV5-1 to TRBJ2-3; TRBD2 matches 15 bases. Looked up from germline, CDR1 is SGHRS and CDR2 is YFSETQ. V trimming: 2 bases; J trimming: 6 bases; junction bases outside the gene matches: 4. The CDR3 spans 16 residues.

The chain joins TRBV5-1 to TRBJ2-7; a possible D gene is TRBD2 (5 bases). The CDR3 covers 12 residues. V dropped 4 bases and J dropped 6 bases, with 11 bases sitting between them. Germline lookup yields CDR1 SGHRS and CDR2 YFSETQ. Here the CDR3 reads CASSVRAGEQYF. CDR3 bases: TGCGCCAGCAGCGTAAGGGCGGGCGAGCAGTACTTC.

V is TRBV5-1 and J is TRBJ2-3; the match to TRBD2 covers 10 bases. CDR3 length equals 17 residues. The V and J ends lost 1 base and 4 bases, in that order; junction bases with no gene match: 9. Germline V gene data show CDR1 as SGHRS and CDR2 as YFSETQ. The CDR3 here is CASSLKPAGGRADTQYF. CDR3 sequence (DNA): TGCGCCAGCAGCTTGAAACCAGCGGGAGGGAGGGCAGATACGCAGTATTTT. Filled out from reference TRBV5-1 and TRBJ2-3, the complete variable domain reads KAGVTQTPRYLIKTRGQQVTLSCSPISGHRSVSWYQQTPGQGLQFLFEYFSETQRNKGNFPGRFSGRQFSNSRSEMNVSTLELGDSALYLCASSLKPAGGRADTQYFGPGTRLTVL.